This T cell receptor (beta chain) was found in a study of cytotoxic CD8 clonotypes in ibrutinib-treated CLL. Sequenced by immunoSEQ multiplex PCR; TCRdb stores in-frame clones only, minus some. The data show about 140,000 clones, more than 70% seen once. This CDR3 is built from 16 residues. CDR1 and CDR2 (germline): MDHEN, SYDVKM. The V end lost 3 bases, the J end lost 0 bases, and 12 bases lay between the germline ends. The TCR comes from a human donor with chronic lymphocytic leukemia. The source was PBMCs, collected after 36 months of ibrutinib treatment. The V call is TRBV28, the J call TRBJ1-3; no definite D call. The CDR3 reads CASSFPGRSSGNTIYF. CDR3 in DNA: TGTGCCAGCAGTTTCCCTGGACGGAGCTCTGGAAACACCATATATTTT.